This T cell receptor beta chain was sequenced during a study of T cell responses to AZD1222 COVID-19 vaccine. Study-wide context: Whether given at about 4 or about 12 weeks, second doses were pooled.

Study observations and caveats: Reportedly, nearly half the spike-specific TCRs target unmutated variant regions.

This CDR3 spans 13 amino acids. Germline-derived CDR1 and CDR2 are SGHRS and YFSETQ. V dropped 5 bases and J dropped 7; count of bases not matched to a gene: 4. Clones were read by immunoSEQ multiplex PCR, and TCRdb kept only the in-frame ones, dropping some. This sample yields 86,000 or so clones, of which roughly 87% are seen a single time; about 2.2% belongs to the top ten. On this clone: The target antigen is unknown.

The chain is built from TRBV5-1 and TRBJ2-1; 9 nucleotides agree with TRBD1. This specimen consisted of peripheral blood, obtained on day 0 of AZD1222 vaccination. The sequence came from an adult in good health. CDR3 protein: CASRPTGGNEQFF. CDR3 in DNA: TGCGCCAGCAGACCGACAGGGGGAAATGAGCAGTTCTTC.